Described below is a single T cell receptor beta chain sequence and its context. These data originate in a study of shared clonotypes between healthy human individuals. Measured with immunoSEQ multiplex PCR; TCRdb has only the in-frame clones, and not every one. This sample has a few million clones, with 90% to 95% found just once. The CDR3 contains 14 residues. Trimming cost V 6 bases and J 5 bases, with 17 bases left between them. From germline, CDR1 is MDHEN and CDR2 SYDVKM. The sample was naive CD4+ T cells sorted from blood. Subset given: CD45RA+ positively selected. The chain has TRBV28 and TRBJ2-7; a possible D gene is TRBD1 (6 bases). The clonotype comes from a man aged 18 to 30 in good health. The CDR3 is CASSGGQWADEQYF. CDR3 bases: TGTGCCAGCAGCGGAGGACAGTGGGCGGACGAGCAGTACTTC. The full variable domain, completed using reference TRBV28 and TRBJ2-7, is DVKVTQSSRYLVKRTGEKVFLECVQDMDHENMFWYRQDPGLGLRLIYFSYDVKMKEKGDIPEGYSVSREKKERFSLILESASTNQTSMYLCASSGGQWADEQYFGPGTRLTVT.